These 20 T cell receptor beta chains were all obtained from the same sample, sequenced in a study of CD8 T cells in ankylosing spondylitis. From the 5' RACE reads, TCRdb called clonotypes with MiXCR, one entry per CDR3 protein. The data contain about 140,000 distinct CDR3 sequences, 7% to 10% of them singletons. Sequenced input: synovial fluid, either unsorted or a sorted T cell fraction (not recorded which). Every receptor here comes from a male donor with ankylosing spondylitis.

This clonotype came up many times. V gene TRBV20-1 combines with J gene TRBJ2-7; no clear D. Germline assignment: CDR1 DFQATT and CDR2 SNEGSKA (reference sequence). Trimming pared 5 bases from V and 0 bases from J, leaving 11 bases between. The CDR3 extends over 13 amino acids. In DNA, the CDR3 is TGCAGTGCTGGGCTTCCCATCTCCTACGAGCAGTACTTC. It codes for CSAGLPISYEQYF.

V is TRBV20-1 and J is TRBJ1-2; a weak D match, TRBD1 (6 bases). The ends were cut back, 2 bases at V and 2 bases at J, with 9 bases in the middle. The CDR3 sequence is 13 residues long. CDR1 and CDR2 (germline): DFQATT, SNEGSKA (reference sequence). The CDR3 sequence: CSARNRANYGYTF. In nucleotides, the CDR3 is TGCAGTGCTAGAAACAGGGCCAACTATGGCTACACCTTC.

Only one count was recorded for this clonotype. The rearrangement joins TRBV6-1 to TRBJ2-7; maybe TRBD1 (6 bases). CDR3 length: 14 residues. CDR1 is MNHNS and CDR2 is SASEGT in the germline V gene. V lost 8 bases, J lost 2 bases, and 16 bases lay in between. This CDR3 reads CASGTRGITYEQYF. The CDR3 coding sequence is TGTGCCAGCGGAACCAGGGGAATTACCTACGAGCAGTACTTC.

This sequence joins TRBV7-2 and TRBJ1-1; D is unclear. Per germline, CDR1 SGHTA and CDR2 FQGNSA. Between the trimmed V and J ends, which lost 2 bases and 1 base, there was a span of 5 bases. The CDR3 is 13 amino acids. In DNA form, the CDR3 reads TGTGCCAGCAGCTTAATGAGGAACACTGAAGCTTTCTTT. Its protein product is CASSLMRNTEAFF. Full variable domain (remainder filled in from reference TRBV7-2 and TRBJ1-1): GAGVSQSPSNKVTEKGKDVELRCDPISGHTALYWYRQSLGQGLEFLIYFQGNSAPDKSGLPSDRFSAERTGGSVSTLTIQRTQQEDSAVYLCASSLMRNTEAFFGQGTRLTVV.

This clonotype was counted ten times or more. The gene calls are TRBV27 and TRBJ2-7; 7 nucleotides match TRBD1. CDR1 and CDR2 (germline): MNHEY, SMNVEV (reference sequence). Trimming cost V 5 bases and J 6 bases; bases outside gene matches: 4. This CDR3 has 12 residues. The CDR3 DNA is TGTGCCAGCAGTACCTACAGGGGCGAGCAGTACTTC. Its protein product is CASSTYRGEQYF.

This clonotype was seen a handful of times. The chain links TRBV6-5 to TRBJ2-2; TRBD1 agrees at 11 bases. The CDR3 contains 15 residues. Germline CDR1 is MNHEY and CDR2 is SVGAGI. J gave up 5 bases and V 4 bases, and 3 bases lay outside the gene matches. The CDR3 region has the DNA TGTGCCAGCAGTTCCGGACAGGGGGCAACCGGGGAGCTGTTTTTT. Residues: CASSSGQGATGELFF.

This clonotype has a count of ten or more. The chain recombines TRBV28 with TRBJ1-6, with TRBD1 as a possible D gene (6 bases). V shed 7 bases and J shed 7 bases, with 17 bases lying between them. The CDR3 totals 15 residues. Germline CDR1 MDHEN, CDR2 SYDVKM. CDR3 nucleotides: TGTGCCAGCAACACAGGGTTGGGAGGGAATTCACCCCTCCACTTT. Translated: CASNTGLGGNSPLHF.

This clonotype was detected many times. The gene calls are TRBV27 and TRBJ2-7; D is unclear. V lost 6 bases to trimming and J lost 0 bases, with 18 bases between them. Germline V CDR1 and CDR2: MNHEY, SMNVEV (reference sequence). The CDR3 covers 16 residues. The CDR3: CASRVMGGLSSYEQYF. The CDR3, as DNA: TGTGCCAGCAGAGTCATGGGCGGTCTTAGCTCCTACGAGCAGTACTTC.

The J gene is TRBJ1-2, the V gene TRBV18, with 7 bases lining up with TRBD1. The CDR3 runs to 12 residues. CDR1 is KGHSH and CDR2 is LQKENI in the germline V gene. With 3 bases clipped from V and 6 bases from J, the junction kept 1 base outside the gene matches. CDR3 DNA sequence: TGTGCCAGCTCACCCGGGACAGATGGCTACACCTTC. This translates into CASSPGTDGYTF. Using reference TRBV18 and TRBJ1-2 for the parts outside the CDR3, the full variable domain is NAGVMQNPRHLVRRRGQEARLRCSPMKGHSHVYWYRQLPEEGLKFMVYLQKENIIDESGMPKERFSAEFPKEGPSILRIQQVVRGDSAAYFCASSPGTDGYTFGSGTRLTVV.

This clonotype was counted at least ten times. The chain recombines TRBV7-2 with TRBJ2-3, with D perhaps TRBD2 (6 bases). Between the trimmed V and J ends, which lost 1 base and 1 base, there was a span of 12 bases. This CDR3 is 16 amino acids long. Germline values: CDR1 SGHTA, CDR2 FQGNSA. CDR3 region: CASSLGAGRGTDTQYF. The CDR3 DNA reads TGTGCCAGCAGCTTAGGGGCCGGGAGAGGCACAGATACGCAGTATTTT. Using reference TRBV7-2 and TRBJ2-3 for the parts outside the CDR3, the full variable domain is GAGVSQSPSNKVTEKGKDVELRCDPISGHTALYWYRQSLGQGLEFLIYFQGNSAPDKSGLPSDRFSAERTGGSVSTLTIQRTQQEDSAVYLCASSLGAGRGTDTQYFGPGTRLTVL.

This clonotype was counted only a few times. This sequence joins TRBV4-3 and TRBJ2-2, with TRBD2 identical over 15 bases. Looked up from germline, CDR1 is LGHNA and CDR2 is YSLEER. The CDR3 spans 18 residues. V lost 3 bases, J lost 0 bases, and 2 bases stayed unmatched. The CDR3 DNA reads TGCGCCAGCAGCCAGGGGACTAGCGGGAGGACGAACACCGGGGAGCTGTTTTTT. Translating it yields CASSQGTSGRTNTGELFF.

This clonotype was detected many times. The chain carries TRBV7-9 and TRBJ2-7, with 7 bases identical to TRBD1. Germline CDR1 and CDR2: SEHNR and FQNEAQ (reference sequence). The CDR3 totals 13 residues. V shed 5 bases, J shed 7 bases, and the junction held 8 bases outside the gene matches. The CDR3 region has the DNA TGTGCCAGCAGCAGACAGGGCTTCGGAGAGCAGTACTTC. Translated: CASSRQGFGEQYF.

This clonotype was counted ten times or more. The CDR3 loop is CASSGLRGPEAFF. CDR3 in DNA: TGTGCCAGCAGTGGCCTCAGGGGCCCTGAAGCTTTCTTT. V gene TRBV25-1 combines with J gene TRBJ1-1; possible D gene TRBD1, 6 bases. Germline lookup yields CDR1 MGHDK and CDR2 SYGVNS. V was clipped by 4 bases and J by 6 bases, with 12 bases between them. CDR3 length: 13 residues.

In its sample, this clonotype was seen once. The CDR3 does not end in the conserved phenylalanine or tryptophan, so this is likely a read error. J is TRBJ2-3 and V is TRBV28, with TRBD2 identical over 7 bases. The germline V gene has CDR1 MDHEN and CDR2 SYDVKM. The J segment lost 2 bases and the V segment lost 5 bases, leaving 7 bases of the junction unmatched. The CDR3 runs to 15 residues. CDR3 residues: CASSVGGTITDTQYI. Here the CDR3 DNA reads TGTGCCAGCAGTGTGGGGGGGACTATCACAGATACGCAGTATATT.

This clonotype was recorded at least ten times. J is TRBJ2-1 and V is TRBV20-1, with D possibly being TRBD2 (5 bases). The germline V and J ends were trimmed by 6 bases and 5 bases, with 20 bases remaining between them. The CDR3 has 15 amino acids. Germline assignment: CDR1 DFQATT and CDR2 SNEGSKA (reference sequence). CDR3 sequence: CSAARRSFIDNEQFF. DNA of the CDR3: TGCAGTGCCGCAAGGAGGTCCTTTATTGACAATGAGCAGTTCTTC.

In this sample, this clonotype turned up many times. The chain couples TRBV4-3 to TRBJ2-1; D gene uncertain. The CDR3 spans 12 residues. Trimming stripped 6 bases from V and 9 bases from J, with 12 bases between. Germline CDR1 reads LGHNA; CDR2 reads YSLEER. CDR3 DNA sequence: TGCGCCAGCAGTAGTCAGACCGGTGAGCAGTTCTTC. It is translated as CASSSQTGEQFF.

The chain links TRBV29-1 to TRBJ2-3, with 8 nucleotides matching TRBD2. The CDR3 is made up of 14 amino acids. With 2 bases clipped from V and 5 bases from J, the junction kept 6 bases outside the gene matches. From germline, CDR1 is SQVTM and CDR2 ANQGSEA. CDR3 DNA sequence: TGCAGCGTTGAACGGCGGGGGGCCATAGATACGCAGTATTTT. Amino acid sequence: CSVERRGAIDTQYF.

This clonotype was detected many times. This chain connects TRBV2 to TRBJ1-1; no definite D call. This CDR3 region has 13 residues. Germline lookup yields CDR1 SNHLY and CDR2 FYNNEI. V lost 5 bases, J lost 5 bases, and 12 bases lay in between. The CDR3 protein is CASSSGPGTEAFF. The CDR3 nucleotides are TGTGCCAGCAGTTCCGGGCCGGGGACTGAAGCTTTCTTT.

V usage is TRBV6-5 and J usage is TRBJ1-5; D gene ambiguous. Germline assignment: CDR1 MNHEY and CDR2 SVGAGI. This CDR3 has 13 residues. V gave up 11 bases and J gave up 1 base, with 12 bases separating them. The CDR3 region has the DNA TGTGCCGCGGCAGTTAACAGCAATCAGCCCCAGCATTTT. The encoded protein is CAAAVNSNQPQHF.

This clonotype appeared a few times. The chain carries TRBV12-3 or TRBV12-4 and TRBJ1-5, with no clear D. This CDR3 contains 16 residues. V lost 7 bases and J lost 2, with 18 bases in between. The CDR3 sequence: CASTTSRTTGNQPQHF. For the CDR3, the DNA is TGTGCCAGCACCACTTCCCGCACGACTGGCAATCAGCCCCAGCATTTT.